The 24 T cell receptor beta chains below come from one sample, sequenced in a study of early T cells in non-severe SARS-CoV-2 infection (dated by TCRdb to 2020 to 2023). Library construction relied on 5' RACE. This sample was sequenced with a NextSeq 500. TCRdb itself trimmed the public reads at Q25 with fastp, ran MiXCR and retained productive beta chains. Every entry covers one CDR3 protein and lists the most common genes and DNA from its rows. This sample gives 80,000 or so distinct CDR3 sequences in total; around an eighth of them show up just once. Under 4% of the sample is taken by the ten largest. Sequences were obtained from whole blood. All receptors derive from an adult who was a healthcare worker with PCR-confirmed SARS-CoV-2 infection or an uninfected control (not recorded which).

This clonotype was recorded many times. The rearrangement uses TRBV7-9 and TRBJ2-1; D remains unclear. Germline loops: CDR1 SEHNR, CDR2 FQNEAQ (reference sequence). This CDR3 is 15 amino acids long. Trimming took 1 base from V and 2 from J, leaving 9 bases between them. CDR3 region: CASSLGGGPYNEQFF. In nucleotides, the CDR3 is TGTGCCAGCAGCTTAGGTGGCGGACCCTACAATGAGCAGTTCTTC.

The CDR3: CASSRSKTNNEQFF. The CDR3 nucleotides are TGTGCCAGCAGTCGATCCAAGACCAACAATGAGCAGTTCTTC. The rearrangement uses TRBV6-1 and TRBJ2-1; D unclear. Trimming removed 5 bases at V and 5 bases at J, with 13 bases between. The CDR3 runs 14 residues. Germline loops: CDR1 MNHNS, CDR2 SASEGT.

This clonotype showed up many times. The chain carries TRBV30 and TRBJ2-1; D possibly matches TRBD1 or TRBD2 (6 bases each). The CDR3 totals 13 residues. V lost 4 bases and J lost 1, with 8 bases in between. CDR1 and CDR2 (germline): GTSNPN, SVGIG (reference sequence). As DNA, the CDR3 is TGTGCCTGGAAGGGGGGTTCCTACAATGAGCAGTTCTTC. It encodes CAWKGGSYNEQFF. The full variable domain, its missing parts supplied by reference TRBV30 and TRBJ2-1, is SQTIHQWPATLVQPVGSPLSLECTVEGTSNPNLYWYRQAAGRGLQLLFYSVGIGQISSEVPQNLSASRPQDRQFILSSKKLLLSDSGFYLCAWKGGSYNEQFFGPGTRLTVL.

The V and J genes are TRBV9 and TRBJ2-7, with 9 bases matching TRBD2. This CDR3 has 18 amino acids. The germline V gene has CDR1 SGDLS and CDR2 YYNGEE. With V trimmed by 4 bases and J by 3 bases, 17 bases remained unmatched. This chain's CDR3 is CASSPTSPSSGVDYEQYF. The CDR3 DNA follows: TGTGCCAGCAGCCCCACCTCTCCTTCTAGCGGGGTTGACTACGAGCAGTACTTC.

This clonotype was counted ten times or more. V and J are TRBV11-2 and TRBJ1-5, with a possible D match to TRBD1 (5 bases). The V end lost 1 base, the J end lost 2 bases, and 12 bases lay between the germline ends. The CDR3 sequence is 16 residues long. Per germline, CDR1 SGHAT and CDR2 FQNNGV. The CDR3, as DNA: TGTGCCAGCAGCTTAGGAAGGCAGGGTGGCAATCAGCCCCAGCATTTT. This gives the protein CASSLGRQGGNQPQHF.

This clonotype was seen a few times. This chain links TRBV7-8 with TRBJ2-7; D not resolved. The V and J ends lost 4 bases and 6 bases respectively, with 10 bases between them. The CDR3 runs to 12 residues. The germline V gene has CDR1 SGHVS and CDR2 FQNEAQ. CDR3 residues: CASSWPTGEQYF. CDR3 DNA: TGTGCCAGCAGCTGGCCGACTGGCGAGCAGTACTTC.

This clonotype was seen only a few times. The rearrangement uses TRBV7-3 and TRBJ2-5, with D possibly being TRBD1 or TRBD2 (5 bases each). Germline CDR1 is SGHTA and CDR2 is FQGTGA. The V end lost 5 bases, the J end lost 1 base, and 14 bases lay between the germline ends. The CDR3 covers 15 residues. CDR3 protein: CASSPTGDGQETQYF. In nucleotides, the CDR3 is TGTGCCAGCAGCCCGACCGGGGACGGCCAAGAGACCCAGTACTTC. The full variable domain, its missing parts supplied by reference TRBV7-3 and TRBJ2-5, is GAGVSQTPSNKVTEKGKYVELRCDPISGHTALYWYRQSLGQGPEFLIYFQGTGAADDSGLPNDRFFAVRPEGSVSTLKIQRTERGDSAVYLCASSPTGDGQETQYFGPGTRLLVL.

There are many counts of this clonotype. The genes are TRBV30 and TRBJ1-6, with D unclear. The CDR3 has 14 amino acids. Trimming left V 0 bases short and J 4 bases short, with 7 bases between. The germline gives CDR1 GTSNPN, CDR2 SVGIG (reference sequence). CDR3 region: CAWSVNGYNSPLHF. The DNA of the CDR3 is TGTGCCTGGAGTGTAAACGGGTATAATTCACCCCTCCACTTT. Full variable domain (outside the CDR3, taken from reference TRBV30 and TRBJ1-6): SQTIHQWPATLVQPVGSPLSLECTVEGTSNPNLYWYRQAAGRGLQLLFYSVGIGQISSEVPQNLSASRPQDRQFILSSKKLLLSDSGFYLCAWSVNGYNSPLHFGNGTRLTVT.

This chain uses TRBV2 with TRBJ2-2; D not resolved. CDR3 length: 15 amino acids. Germline values: CDR1 SNHLY, CDR2 FYNNEI. The germline V and J ends were trimmed by 7 bases and 0 bases, with 12 bases remaining between them. CDR3 coding DNA: TGTGCCAGCAAGCAGAGGACCGCGAACACCGGGGAGCTGTTTTTT. Its translation is CASKQRTANTGELFF.

With regard to this clonotype: A read error may be the cause here, since a much bigger clone is one base away. V usage is TRBV12-3 or TRBV12-4 and J usage is TRBJ1-5; D is possibly TRBD1 (5 bases). This CDR3 is 14 amino acids long. Trimming shortened V by 1 base and J by 5 bases, and 9 bases separated the two germline ends. The CDR3 DNA reads TGTGCCAGCAGTTTAGGCGGAGGGGATCAGCCCCAGCATTTT. It yields the protein CASSLGGGDQPQHF.

This clonotype was seen repeatedly, ten times or more. V gene TRBV6-5 combines with J gene TRBJ1-1; 9 bases align to TRBD1. V lost 7 bases, J lost 4 bases, and 10 bases stayed unmatched. Germline CDR1 is MNHEY and CDR2 is SVGAGI. CDR3 length: 15 residues. The CDR3 DNA is TGTGCCAGCAAACTAAACAGGGGGCAGGGCACTGAAGCTTTCTTT. Protein sequence: CASKLNRGQGTEAFF.

This clonotype has a handful of counts. This rearrangement joins TRBV10-1 to TRBJ1-5; unclear D gene. Germline V lookup: CDR1 WNHNN, CDR2 SYGVQD (reference sequence). The CDR3 runs 18 residues. With 11 bases removed from V and 2 bases from J, the gap between germline ends came to 28 bases. The CDR3 is CAGDYRITATDGNQPQHF. The CDR3 nucleotides are TGCGCCGGAGACTACAGAATAACGGCTACCGATGGCAATCAGCCCCAGCATTTT.

The DNA of the CDR3 is TGTGCCAGCTCACCGCTCCAGACAGGGCTCTACAATGAGCAGTTCTTC. The encoded protein is CASSPLQTGLYNEQFF. The chain couples TRBV18 to TRBJ2-1; 7 nucleotides match TRBD1. This CDR3 contains 16 residues. The germline gives CDR1 KGHSH, CDR2 LQKENI. Trimming cost V 3 bases and J 3 bases; bases outside gene matches: 8.

For this clonotype: Possible read error: a much larger clone is one base away. The chain links TRBV5-4 to TRBJ2-3, with D possibly TRBD1 on 6 matching bases. The V and J ends lost 0 bases and 0 bases respectively, with 11 bases between them. The germline V gene encodes CDR1 SGHNT and CDR2 YYREEE (reference sequence). There are 16 residues in the CDR3. This chain's CDR3 is CASSLGGRISTDTQYF. The CDR3 bases are TGTGCCAGCAGCTTGGGGGGGCGGATTAGCACAGATACGCAGTATTTT.

Only a few counts were recorded for this clonotype. The V call is TRBV6-5, the J call TRBJ2-7; no clear D gene. CDR1 MNHEY and CDR2 SVGAGI come from the germline V gene. Trimming left V 5 bases short and J 4 bases short, with 12 bases between. This CDR3 has 13 residues. The CDR3 DNA sequence: TGTGCCAGCAGTACCCCCGGGCGGTACGAGCAGTACTTC. This sequence encodes CASSTPGRYEQYF.

This clonotype was seen more than once but under ten times. The V and J genes are TRBV28 and TRBJ2-7; the D call may be TRBD1 or TRBD2 (6 bases each). The CDR3 is 14 residues long. Trimming took off 6 bases at V and 6 bases at J, with 18 bases between the two ends. The germline V gene encodes CDR1 MDHEN and CDR2 SYDVKM. The CDR3 reads CASRLGGIWSEQYF. The CDR3 DNA sequence: TGTGCCAGCAGGCTGGGGGGCATCTGGTCCGAGCAGTACTTC.

Only a few counts were recorded for this clonotype. The V call is TRBV19, the J call TRBJ2-5; no clear D gene. The V gene lost 7 bases and the J gene lost 4 bases, with 13 bases spanning the gap. The CDR3 contains 13 residues. Germline V gene data show CDR1 as LNHDA and CDR2 as SQIVND (reference sequence). This CDR3 is CASKERARETQYF. As DNA, the CDR3 is TGTGCCAGTAAGGAAAGGGCCCGAGAGACCCAGTACTTC. Supplemented by reference TRBV19 and TRBJ2-5, the full variable domain reads DGGITQSPKYLFRKEGQNVTLSCEQNLNHDAMYWYRQDPGQGLRLIYYSQIVNDFQKGDIAEGYSVSREKKESFPLTVTSAQKNPTAFYLCASKERARETQYFGPGTRLLVL.

This clonotype was observed at least ten times. The chain uses TRBV12-2 and TRBJ1-5. TRBV12-2 is shown as a pseudogene. This CDR3 has 16 amino acids. The CDR3 bases are TGTGCAAGTCGCTTAGTGGGAGGAGAACCTAATCAGCCCCAGCATTTT. This gives the protein CASRLVGGEPNQPQHF.

V usage is TRBV27 and J usage is TRBJ2-2; the D gene is possibly TRBD1 (5 bases). V lost 5 bases to trimming and J lost 4 bases, with 8 bases between them. Looked up from germline, CDR1 is MNHEY and CDR2 is SMNVEV (reference sequence). The CDR3 is 13 residues long. The CDR3 DNA reads TGTGCCAGCAGTCCCAGGGCCACCGGGGAGCTGTTTTTT. Its translation is CASSPRATGELFF.

The chain recombines TRBV6-6 with TRBJ1-4; perhaps TRBD1 as D (6 bases). The CDR3 has 16 amino acids. V gave up 0 bases and J gave up 8 bases, with 16 bases separating them. Germline CDR1 reads MNHNY; CDR2 reads SVGAGI (reference sequence). The CDR3 nucleotides read TGTGCCAGCAGTTACTCCTCGACAGGCGGAGGGGAAAAACTGTTTTTT. Its translation: CASSYSSTGGGEKLFF.

The table lists this clonotype with many counts. This rearrangement joins TRBV20-1 to TRBJ2-3, with 10 bases fitting TRBD2. This CDR3 has 17 amino acids. J was trimmed by 3 bases and V by 3 bases; bases with no gene match: 12. Germline assignment: CDR1 DFQATT and CDR2 SNEGSKA (reference sequence). CDR3 coding DNA: TGCAGTGCTAGTGGGTCGGCTAGCGGGAGTCGAACAGATACGCAGTATTTT. Protein product: CSASGSASGSRTDTQYF.

The V call is TRBV11-3, the J call TRBJ2-7, with a possible D match to TRBD2 (5 bases). From germline, CDR1 is SGHNT and CDR2 YENEEA. The CDR3 is made up of 13 amino acids. V lost 4 bases and J lost 6, with 13 bases in between. The chain's CDR3 is CASSSRTGLEQYF. The CDR3 nucleotides are TGTGCCAGCAGCTCGAGGACTGGGCTCGAGCAGTACTTC.

There are a few counts of this clonotype. The chain combines TRBV18 with TRBJ1-6; a weak D match, TRBD1 (5 bases). The CDR3 extends over 16 amino acids. Germline V gene data show CDR1 as KGHSH and CDR2 as LQKENI. V lost 2 bases, J lost 3 bases, and 11 bases lay in between. The CDR3 loop is CASSPIGTDYNSPLHF. CDR3 coding DNA: TGTGCCAGCTCACCAATTGGGACGGACTATAATTCACCCCTCCACTTT.

With regard to this clonotype: With a much larger clone just one base away, this may be a read error. This chain joins TRBV27 and TRBJ1-1; a possible D gene is TRBD1 (5 bases). CDR1 is MNHEY and CDR2 is SMNVEV in the germline V gene (reference sequence). The CDR3 is 13 residues long. The CDR3 DNA follows: TGTACCAGCAGTTGGAGGGGAGACACTGAAGCTTTCTTT. It translates to CTSSWRGDTEAFF.